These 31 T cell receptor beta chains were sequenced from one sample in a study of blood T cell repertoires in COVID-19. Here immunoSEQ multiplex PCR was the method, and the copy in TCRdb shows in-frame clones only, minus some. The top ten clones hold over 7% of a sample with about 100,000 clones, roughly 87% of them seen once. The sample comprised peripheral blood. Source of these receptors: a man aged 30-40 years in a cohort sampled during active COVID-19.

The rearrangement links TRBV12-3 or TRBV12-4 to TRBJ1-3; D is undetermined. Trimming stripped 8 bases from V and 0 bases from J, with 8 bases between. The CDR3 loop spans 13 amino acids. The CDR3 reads CASCPNSGNTIYF. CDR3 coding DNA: TGTGCCAGCTGTCCCAACTCTGGAAACACCATATATTTT.

CDR3 DNA sequence: TGTGCCAGCACCGAGGGGGAAAACTCTGGAAACACCATATATTTT. This sequence encodes CASTEGENSGNTIYF. The chain couples TRBV2 to TRBJ1-3; TRBD1 is a possible D gene (6 bases). The CDR3 has 15 residues. V was pared by 7 bases and J by 0 bases, with 13 bases between. Per germline, CDR1 SNHLY and CDR2 FYNNEI.

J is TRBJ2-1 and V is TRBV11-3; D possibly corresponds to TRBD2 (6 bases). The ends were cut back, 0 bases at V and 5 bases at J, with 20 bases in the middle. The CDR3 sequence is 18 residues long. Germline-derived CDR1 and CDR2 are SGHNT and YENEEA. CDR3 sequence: CASSLDRFYGGGNNEQFF. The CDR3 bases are TGTGCCAGCAGCTTAGATCGGTTTTACGGGGGTGGAAACAATGAGCAGTTCTTC.

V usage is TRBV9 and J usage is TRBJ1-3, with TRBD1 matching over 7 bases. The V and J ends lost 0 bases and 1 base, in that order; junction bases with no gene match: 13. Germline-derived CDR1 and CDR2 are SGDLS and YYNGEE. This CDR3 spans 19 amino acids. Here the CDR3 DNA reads TGTGCCAGCAGCGTAGCTAGGGCAGGGGGAGGAGGATCTGGAAACACCATATATTTT. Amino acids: CASSVARAGGGGSGNTIYF.

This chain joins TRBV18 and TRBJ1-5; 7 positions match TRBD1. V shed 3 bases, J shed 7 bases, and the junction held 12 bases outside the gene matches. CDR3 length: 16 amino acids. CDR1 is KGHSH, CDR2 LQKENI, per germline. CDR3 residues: CASSPNQDRARQPQHF. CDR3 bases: TGTGCCAGCTCACCTAACCAAGACAGGGCTCGGCAGCCCCAGCATTTT.

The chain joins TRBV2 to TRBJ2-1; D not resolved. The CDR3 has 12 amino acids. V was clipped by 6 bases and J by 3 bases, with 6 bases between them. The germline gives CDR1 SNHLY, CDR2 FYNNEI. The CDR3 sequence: CASSLDYNEQFF. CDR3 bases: TGTGCCAGCAGCCTAGACTACAATGAGCAGTTCTTC.

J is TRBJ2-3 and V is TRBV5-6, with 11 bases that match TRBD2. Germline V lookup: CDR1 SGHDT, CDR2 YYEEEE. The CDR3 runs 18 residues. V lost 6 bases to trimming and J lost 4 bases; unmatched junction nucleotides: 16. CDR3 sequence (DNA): TGTGCCAGCACCAGACCCATCCTAGCGGGGGGCGGCCCAGATACGCAGTATTTT. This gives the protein CASTRPILAGGGPDTQYF.

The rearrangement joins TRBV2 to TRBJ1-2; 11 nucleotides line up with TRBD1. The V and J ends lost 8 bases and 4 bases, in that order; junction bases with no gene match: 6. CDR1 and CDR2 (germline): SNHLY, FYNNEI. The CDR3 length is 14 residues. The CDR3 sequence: CASSGQGAGYGYTF. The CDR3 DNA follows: TGTGCCAGCTCCGGACAGGGGGCCGGCTATGGCTACACCTTC.

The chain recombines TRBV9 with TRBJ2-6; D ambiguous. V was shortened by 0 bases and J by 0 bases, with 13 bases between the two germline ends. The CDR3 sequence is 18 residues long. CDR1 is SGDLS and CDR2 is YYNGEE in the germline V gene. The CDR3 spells CASSVDLVRTSGANVLTF. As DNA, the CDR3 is TGTGCCAGCAGCGTAGATCTGGTGAGAACCTCTGGGGCCAACGTCCTGACTTTC.

DNA of the CDR3: TGTGCCAGCAGCTCAAACCGGACCCTAGCGGGGGTCCTCGATGGCGAGACCCAGTACTTC. Translation: CASSSNRTLAGVLDGETQYF. The gene calls are TRBV7-3 and TRBJ2-5; 10 nucleotides match TRBD2. The V segment lost 4 bases and the J segment 5 bases; nucleotides outside the gene matches: 22. Germline V gene lookup returns CDR1 SGHTA and CDR2 FQGTGA. This CDR3 region has 20 residues.

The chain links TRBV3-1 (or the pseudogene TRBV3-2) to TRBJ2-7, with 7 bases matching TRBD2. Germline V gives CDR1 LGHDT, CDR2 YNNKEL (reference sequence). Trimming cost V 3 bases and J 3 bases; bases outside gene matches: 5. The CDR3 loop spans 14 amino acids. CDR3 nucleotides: TGTGCCAGCAGCCAGAGGGAGGGGAGCTACGAGCAGTACTTC. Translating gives CASSQREGSYEQYF.

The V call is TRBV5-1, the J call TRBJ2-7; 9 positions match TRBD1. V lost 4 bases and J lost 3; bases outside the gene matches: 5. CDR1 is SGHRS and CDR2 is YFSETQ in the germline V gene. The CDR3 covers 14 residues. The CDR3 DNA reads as TGCGCCAGCAGCCCGCAGGACAGGGGCTACGAGCAGTACTTC. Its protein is CASSPQDRGYEQYF.

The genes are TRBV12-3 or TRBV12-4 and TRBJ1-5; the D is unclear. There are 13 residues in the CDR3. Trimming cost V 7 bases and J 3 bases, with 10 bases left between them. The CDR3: CASNRYLNQPQHF. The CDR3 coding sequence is TGTGCCAGCAACAGATACCTCAATCAGCCCCAGCATTTT.

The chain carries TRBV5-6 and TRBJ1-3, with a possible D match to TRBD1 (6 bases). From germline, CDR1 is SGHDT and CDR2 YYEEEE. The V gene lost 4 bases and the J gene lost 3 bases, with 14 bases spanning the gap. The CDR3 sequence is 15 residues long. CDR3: CASSDTGKGGNTIYF. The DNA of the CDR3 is TGTGCCAGCAGCGATACAGGGAAGGGTGGAAACACCATATATTTT.

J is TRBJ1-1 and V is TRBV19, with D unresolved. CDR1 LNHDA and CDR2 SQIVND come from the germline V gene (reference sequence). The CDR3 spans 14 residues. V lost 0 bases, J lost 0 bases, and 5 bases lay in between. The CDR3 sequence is CASSIDSVNTEAFF. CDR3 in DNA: TGTGCCAGTAGTATAGATAGCGTGAACACTGAAGCTTTCTTT.

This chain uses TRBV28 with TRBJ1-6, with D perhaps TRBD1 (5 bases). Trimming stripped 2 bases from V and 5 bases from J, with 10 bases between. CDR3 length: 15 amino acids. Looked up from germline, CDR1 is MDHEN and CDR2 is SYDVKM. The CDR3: CASSLRTPNNSPLHF. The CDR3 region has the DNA TGTGCCAGCAGTTTAAGGACACCGAATAATTCACCCCTCCACTTT.

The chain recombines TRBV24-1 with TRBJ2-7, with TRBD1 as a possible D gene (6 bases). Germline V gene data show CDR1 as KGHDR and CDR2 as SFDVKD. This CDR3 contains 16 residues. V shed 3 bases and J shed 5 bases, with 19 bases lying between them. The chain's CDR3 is CATSDDRGRGRNEQYF. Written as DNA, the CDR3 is TGTGCCACCAGTGATGACCGGGGCAGGGGAAGGAACGAGCAGTACTTC.

The chain's CDR3 is CASSLGQGEFEKLFF. The CDR3 DNA reads TGTGCCAGCAGCTTAGGCCAGGGGGAATTTGAAAAACTGTTTTTT. This rearrangement joins TRBV7-9 to TRBJ1-4; 7 nucleotides line up with TRBD1. Germline V CDR1 and CDR2: SEHNR, FQNEAQ (reference sequence). The trim removed 1 base at V and 7 bases at J, leaving 6 bases unmatched. The CDR3 is 15 amino acids.

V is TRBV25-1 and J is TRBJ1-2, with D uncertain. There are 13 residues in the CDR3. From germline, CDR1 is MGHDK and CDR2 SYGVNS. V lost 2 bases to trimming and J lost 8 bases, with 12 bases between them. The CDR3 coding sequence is TGTGCCAGCAGTGAAGGGAGGGTTCGAGGCTACACCTTC. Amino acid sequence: CASSEGRVRGYTF.

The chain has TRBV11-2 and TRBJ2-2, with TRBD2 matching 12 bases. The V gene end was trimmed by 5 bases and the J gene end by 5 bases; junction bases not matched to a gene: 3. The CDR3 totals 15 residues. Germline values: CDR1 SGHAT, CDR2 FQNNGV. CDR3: CASSQTSGGTGELFF. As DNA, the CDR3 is TGTGCCAGCAGCCAGACTAGCGGGGGAACCGGGGAGCTGTTTTTT. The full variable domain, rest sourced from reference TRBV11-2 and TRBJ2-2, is EAGVAQSPRYKIIEKRQSVAFWCNPISGHATLYWYQQILGQGPKLLIQFQNNGVVDDSQLPKDRFSAERLKGVDSTLKIQPAKLEDSAVYLCASSQTSGGTGELFFGEGSRLTVL.

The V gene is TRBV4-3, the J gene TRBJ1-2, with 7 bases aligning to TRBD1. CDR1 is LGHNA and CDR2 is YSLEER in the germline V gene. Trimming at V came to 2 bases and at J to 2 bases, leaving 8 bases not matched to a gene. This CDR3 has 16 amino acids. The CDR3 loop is CASSQQPTGNNYGYTF. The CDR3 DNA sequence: TGCGCCAGCAGCCAACAACCGACAGGGAACAACTATGGCTACACCTTC.

CDR3 protein: CASSVDRGNQPQHF. The CDR3 DNA sequence: TGTGCCAGCAGCGTGGACAGGGGTAATCAGCCCCAGCATTTT. V and J are TRBV7-9 and TRBJ1-5; 9 bases fit TRBD1. CDR1 is SEHNR, CDR2 FQNEAQ, per germline (reference sequence). The ends lost 5 bases at V and 4 bases at J; junction bases unmatched: 3. The length of the CDR3 is 14 residues.

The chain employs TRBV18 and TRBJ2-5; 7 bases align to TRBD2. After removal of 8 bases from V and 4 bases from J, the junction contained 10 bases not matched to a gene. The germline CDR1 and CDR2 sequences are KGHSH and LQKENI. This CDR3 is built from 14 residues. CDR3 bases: TGTGCCAGCCAGACTGGGACTAACGGAGAGACCCAGTACTTC. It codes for CASQTGTNGETQYF.

CDR3 region: CASTPLGLQSNQPQHF. CDR3 nucleotide sequence: TGTGCCAGCACCCCGTTGGGCCTCCAGAGCAATCAGCCCCAGCATTTT. This chain connects TRBV28 to TRBJ1-5; D not certain. Germline V CDR1 and CDR2: MDHEN, SYDVKM. Trimming left V 7 bases short and J 1 base short, with 17 bases between. The CDR3 has 16 amino acids.

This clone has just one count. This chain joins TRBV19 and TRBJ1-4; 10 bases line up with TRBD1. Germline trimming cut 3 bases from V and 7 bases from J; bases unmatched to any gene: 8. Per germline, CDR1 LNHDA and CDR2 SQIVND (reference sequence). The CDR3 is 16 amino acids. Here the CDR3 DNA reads TGTGCCAGTAGTATGGGGACCGGGACAGGGGCTGAAAAACTGTTTTTT. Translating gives CASSMGTGTGAEKLFF.

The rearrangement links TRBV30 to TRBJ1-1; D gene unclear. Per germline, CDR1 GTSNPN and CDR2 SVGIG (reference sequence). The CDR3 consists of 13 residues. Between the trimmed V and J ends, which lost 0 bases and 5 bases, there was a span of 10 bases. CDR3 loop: CAWSVGGPTEAFF. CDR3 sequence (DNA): TGTGCCTGGAGTGTGGGAGGGCCGACTGAAGCTTTCTTT.

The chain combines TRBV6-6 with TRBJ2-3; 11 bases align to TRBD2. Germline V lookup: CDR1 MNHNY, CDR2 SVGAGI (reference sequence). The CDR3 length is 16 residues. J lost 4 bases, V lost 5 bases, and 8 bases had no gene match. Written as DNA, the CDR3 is TGTGCCAGCAGTCTCTCTCTAGCGGGGGGCGCAGATACGCAGTATTTT. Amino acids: CASSLSLAGGADTQYF.

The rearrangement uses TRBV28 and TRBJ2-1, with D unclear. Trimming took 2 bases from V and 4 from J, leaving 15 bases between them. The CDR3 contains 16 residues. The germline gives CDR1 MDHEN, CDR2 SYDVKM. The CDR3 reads CASSLVPGQAYNEQFF. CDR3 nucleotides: TGTGCCAGCAGTTTAGTGCCAGGCCAAGCTTACAATGAGCAGTTCTTC.

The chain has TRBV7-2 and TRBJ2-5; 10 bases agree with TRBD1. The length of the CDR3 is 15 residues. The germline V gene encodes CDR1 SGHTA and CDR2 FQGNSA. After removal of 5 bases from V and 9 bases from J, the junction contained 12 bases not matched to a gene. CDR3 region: CASSTTGGSFFPQYF. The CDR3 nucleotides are TGTGCCAGCAGCACGACAGGGGGCAGTTTCTTTCCCCAGTACTTC.

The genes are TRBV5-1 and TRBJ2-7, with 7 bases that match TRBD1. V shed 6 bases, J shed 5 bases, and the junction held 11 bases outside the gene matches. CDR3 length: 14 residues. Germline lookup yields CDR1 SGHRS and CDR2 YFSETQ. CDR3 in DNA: TGCGCCAGCAAAGGATTGGACAGGTTCCACGAGCAGTACTTC. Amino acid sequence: CASKGLDRFHEQYF.

The CDR3 loop reads CASSSGGSTDTQYF. CDR3 coding DNA: TGCGCCAGCAGTTCGGGGGGAAGCACAGATACGCAGTATTTT. This chain joins TRBV10-1 and TRBJ2-3; 7 nucleotides match TRBD2. Trimming cost V 5 bases and J 0 bases; bases outside gene matches: 2. Germline CDR1 and CDR2: WNHNN and SYGVQD (reference sequence). The CDR3 runs to 14 residues.